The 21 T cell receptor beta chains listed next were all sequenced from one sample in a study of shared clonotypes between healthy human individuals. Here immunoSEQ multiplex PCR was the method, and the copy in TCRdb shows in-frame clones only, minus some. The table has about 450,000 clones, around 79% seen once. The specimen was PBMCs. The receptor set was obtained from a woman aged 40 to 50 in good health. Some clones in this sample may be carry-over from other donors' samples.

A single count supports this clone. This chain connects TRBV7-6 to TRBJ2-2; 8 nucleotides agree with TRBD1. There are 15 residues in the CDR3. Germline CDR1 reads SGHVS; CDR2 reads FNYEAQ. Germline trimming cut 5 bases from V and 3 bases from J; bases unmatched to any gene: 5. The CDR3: CASSKDRADTGELFF. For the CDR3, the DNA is TGTGCCAGCAGCAAGGACAGGGCAGACACCGGGGAGCTGTTTTTT. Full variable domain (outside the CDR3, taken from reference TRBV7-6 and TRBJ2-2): GAGVSQSPRYKVTKRGQDVALRCDPISGHVSLYWYRQALGQGPEFLTYFNYEAQQDKSGLPNDRFSAERPEGSISTLTIQRTEQRDSAMYRCASSKDRADTGELFFGEGSRLTVL.

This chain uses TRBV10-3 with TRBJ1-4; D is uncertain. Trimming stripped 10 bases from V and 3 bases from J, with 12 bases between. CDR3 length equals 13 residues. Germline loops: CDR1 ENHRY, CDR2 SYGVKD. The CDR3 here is CATAGRSNEKLFF. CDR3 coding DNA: TGTGCCACCGCCGGGAGATCTAATGAAAAACTGTTTTTT.

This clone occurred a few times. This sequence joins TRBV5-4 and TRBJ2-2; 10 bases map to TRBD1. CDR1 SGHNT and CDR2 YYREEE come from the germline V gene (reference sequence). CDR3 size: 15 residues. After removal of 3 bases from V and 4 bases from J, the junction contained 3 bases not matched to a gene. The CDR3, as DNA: TGTGCCAGCAGCTCGCGACAGGGGGCCACCGGGGAGCTGTTTTTT. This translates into CASSSRQGATGELFF. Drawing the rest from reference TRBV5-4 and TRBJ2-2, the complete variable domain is ETGVTQSPTHLIKTRGQQVTLRCSSQSGHNTVSWYQQALGQGPQFIFQYYREEENGRGNFPPRFSGLQFPNYSSELNVNALELDDSALYLCASSSRQGATGELFFGEGSRLTVL.

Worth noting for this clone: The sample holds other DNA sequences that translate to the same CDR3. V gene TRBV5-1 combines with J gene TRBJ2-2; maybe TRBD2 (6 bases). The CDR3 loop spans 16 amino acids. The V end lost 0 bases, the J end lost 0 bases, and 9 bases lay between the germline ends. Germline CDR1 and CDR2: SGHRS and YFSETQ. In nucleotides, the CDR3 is TGCGCCAGCAGCTTGGGGGCGGGATCGAACACCGGGGAGCTGTTTTTT. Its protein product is CASSLGAGSNTGELFF. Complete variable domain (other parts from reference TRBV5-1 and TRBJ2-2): KAGVTQTPRYLIKTRGQQVTLSCSPISGHRSVSWYQQTPGQGLQFLFEYFSETQRNKGNFPGRFSGRQFSNSRSEMNVSTLELGDSALYLCASSLGAGSNTGELFFGEGSRLTVL.

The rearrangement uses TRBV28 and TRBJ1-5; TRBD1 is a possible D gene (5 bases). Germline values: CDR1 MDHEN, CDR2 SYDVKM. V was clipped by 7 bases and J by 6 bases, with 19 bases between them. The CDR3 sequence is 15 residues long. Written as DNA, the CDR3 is TGTGCCAGCACTACTGACGGGGGTATGGTTCAGCCCCAGCATTTT. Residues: CASTTDGGMVQPQHF.

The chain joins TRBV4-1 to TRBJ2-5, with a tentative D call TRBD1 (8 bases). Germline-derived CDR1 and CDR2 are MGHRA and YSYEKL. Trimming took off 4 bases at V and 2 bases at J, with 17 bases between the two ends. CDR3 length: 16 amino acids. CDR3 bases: TGCGCCAGCAGCCGACAGGGGAGGGGGATTCAAGAGACCCAGTACTTC. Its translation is CASSRQGRGIQETQYF.

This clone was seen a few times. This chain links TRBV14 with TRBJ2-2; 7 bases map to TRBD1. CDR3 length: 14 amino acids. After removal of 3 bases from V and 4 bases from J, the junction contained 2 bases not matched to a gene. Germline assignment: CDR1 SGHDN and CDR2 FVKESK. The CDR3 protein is CASSQTGPTGELFF. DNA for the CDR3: TGTGCCAGCAGCCAGACAGGGCCCACCGGGGAGCTGTTTTTT.

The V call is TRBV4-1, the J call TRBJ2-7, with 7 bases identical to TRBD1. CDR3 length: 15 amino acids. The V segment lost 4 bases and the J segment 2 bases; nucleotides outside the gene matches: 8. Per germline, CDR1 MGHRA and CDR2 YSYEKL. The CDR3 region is CASSRRDSDTYEQYF. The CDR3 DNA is TGCGCCAGCAGCCGACGGGACAGTGACACCTACGAGCAGTACTTC.

This CDR3 is CASSSATGGGYGYTF. The CDR3 coding sequence is TGTGCCAGCAGCTCCGCGACAGGGGGCGGTTATGGCTACACCTTC. The gene calls are TRBV7-9 and TRBJ1-2; 10 nucleotides agree with TRBD1. V shed 4 bases and J 5 bases; nucleotides not matched to a gene: 7. The CDR3 spans 15 residues. Germline CDR1 is SEHNR and CDR2 is FQNEAQ (reference sequence).

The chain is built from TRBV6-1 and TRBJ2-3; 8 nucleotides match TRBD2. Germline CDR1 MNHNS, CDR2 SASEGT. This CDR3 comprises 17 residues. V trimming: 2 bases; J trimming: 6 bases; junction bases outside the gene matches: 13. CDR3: CASSEPYSGSPGDTQYF. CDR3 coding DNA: TGTGCCAGCAGTGAACCCTACAGCGGGAGCCCGGGTGATACGCAGTATTTT.

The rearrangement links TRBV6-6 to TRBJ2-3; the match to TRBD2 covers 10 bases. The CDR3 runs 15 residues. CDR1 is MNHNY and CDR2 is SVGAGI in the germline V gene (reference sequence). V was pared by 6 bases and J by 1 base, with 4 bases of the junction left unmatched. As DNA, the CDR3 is TGTGCCAGCAGGTACGGGACTAGCGGCACAGATACGCAGTATTTT. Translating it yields CASRYGTSGTDTQYF.

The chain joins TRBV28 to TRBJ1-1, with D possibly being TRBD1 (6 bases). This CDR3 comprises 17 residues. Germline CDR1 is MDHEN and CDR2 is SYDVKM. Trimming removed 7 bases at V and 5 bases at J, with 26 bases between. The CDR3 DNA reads TGTGCCAGCACCTTAGGCCGGTGGGGGGGCCGAATAACTGAAGCTTTCTTT. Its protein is CASTLGRWGGRITEAFF.

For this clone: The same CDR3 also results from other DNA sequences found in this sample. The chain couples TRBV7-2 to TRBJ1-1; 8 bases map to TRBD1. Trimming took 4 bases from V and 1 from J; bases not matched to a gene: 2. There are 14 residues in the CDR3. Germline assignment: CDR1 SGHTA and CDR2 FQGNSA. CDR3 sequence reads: CASSSQGANTEAFF. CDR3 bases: TGTGCCAGCAGCTCCCAGGGGGCGAACACTGAAGCTTTCTTT.

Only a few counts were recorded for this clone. CDR3 in DNA: TGTGCCAGCAGCTTACAGTCTAGCGGATCAGTTGGCTCCTACAATGAGCAGTTCTTC. Translated, it gives CASSLQSSGSVGSYNEQFF. The chain has TRBV13 and TRBJ2-1; 7 positions match TRBD2. Germline V gene sequence: CDR1 PRHDT, CDR2 FYEKMQ (reference sequence). With 2 bases clipped from V and 0 bases from J, the junction kept 13 bases outside the gene matches. The CDR3 covers 19 residues. Full variable domain (rest looked up from reference TRBV13 and TRBJ2-1): AAGVIQSPRHLIKEKRETATLKCYPIPRHDTVYWYQQGPGQDPQFLISFYEKMQSDKGSIPDRFSAQQFSDYHSELNMSSLELGDSALYFCASSLQSSGSVGSYNEQFFGPGTRLTVL.

The CDR3 spells CASSKRTAGYTF. The CDR3 coding sequence is TGTGCCAGCAGTAAACGGACAGCCGGCTACACCTTC. The chain employs TRBV28 and TRBJ1-2; a possible D gene is TRBD1 (6 bases). The CDR3 is made up of 12 amino acids. Germline values: CDR1 MDHEN, CDR2 SYDVKM. V was clipped by 5 bases and J by 8 bases, with 12 bases between them.

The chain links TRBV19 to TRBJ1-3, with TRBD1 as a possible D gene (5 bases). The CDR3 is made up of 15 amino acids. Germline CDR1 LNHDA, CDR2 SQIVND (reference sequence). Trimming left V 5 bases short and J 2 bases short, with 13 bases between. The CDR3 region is CASSPSPGTGNTIYF. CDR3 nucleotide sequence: TGTGCCAGTAGTCCCTCCCCAGGGACTGGAAACACCATATATTTT.

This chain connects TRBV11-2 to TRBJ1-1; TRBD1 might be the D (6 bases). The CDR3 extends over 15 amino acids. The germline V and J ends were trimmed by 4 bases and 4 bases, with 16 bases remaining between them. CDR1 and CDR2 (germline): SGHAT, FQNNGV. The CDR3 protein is CASSSGHLVGTEAFF. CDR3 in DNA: TGTGCCAGCAGCTCGGGACACCTAGTAGGCACTGAAGCTTTCTTT.

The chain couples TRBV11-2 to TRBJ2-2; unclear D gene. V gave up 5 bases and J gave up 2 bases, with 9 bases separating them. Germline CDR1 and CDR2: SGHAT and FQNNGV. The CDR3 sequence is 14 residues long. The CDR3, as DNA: TGTGCCAGCAGCCGGACGGAAAACACCGGGGAGCTGTTTTTT. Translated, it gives CASSRTENTGELFF. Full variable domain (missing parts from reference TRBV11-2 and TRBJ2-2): EAGVAQSPRYKIIEKRQSVAFWCNPISGHATLYWYQQILGQGPKLLIQFQNNGVVDDSQLPKDRFSAERLKGVDSTLKIQPAKLEDSAVYLCASSRTENTGELFFGEGSRLTVL.

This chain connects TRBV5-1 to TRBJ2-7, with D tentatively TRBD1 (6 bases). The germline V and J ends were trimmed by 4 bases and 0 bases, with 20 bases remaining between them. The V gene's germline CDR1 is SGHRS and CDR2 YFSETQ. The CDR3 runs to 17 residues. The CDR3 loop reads CASSLNPRPDSSYEQYF. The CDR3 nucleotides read TGCGCCAGCAGCCTTAACCCCCGACCGGACAGCTCCTACGAGCAGTACTTC. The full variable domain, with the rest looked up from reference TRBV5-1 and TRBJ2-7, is KAGVTQTPRYLIKTRGQQVTLSCSPISGHRSVSWYQQTPGQGLQFLFEYFSETQRNKGNFPGRFSGRQFSNSRSEMNVSTLELGDSALYLCASSLNPRPDSSYEQYFGPGTRLTVT.

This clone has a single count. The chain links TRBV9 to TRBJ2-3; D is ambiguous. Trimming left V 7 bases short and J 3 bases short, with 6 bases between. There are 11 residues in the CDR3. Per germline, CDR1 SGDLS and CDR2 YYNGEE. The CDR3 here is CASGITDTQYF. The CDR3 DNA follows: TGTGCCAGCGGTATTACAGATACGCAGTATTTT.

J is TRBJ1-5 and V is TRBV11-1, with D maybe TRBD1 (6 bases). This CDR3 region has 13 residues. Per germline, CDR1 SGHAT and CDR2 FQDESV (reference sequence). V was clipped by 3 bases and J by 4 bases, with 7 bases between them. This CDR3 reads CASSLDSNQPQHF. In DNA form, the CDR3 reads TGTGCCAGCAGCTTGGACAGTAATCAGCCCCAGCATTTT.